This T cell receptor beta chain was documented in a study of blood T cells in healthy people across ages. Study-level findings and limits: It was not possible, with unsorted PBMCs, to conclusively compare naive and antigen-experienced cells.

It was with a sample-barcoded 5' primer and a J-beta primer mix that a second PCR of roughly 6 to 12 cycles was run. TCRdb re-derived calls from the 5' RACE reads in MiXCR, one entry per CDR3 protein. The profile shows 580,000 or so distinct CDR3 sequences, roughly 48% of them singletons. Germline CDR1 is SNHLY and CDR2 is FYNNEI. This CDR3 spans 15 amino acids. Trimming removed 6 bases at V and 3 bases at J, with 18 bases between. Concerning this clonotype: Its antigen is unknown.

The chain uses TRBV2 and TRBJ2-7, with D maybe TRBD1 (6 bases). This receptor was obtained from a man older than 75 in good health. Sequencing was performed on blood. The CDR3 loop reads CASRERGTLGYEQYF. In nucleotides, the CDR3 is TGTGCCAGCAGGGAGAGGGGGACACTGGGCTACGAGCAGTACTTC.